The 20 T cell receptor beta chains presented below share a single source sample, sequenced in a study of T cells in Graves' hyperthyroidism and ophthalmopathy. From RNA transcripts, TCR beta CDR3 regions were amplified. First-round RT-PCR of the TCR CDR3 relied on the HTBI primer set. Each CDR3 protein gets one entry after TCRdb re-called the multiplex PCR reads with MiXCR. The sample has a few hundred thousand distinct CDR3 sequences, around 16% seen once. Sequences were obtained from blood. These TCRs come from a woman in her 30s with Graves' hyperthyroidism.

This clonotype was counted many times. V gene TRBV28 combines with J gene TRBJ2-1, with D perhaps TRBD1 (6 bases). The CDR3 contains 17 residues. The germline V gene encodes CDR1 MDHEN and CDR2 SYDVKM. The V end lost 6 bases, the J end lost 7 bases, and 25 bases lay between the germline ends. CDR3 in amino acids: CASRDPYRVSGENEQFF. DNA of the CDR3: TGTGCCAGCAGAGATCCCTACAGGGTGTCGGGTGAAAATGAGCAGTTCTTC.

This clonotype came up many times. CDR3 region: CASSSLGGQAIYGYTF. The CDR3 DNA sequence: TGTGCCAGCAGTTCTCTAGGGGGACAGGCGATCTATGGCTACACCTTC. The chain is built from TRBV11-2 and TRBJ1-2; TRBD1 aligns across 8 bases. The germline V gene has CDR1 SGHAT and CDR2 FQNNGV. Trimming cost V 6 bases and J 4 bases; bases outside gene matches: 13. This CDR3 has 16 amino acids.

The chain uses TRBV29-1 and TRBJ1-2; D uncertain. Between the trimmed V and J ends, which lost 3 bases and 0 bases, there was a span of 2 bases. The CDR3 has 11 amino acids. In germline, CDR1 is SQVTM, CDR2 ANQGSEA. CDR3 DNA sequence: TGCAGCGTTGAGGCTAACTATGGCTACACCTTC. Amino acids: CSVEANYGYTF.

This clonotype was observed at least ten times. DNA for the CDR3: TGTGCCAGCAGTGAAGCGCGGGGGGGGGATCAGCCCCAGCATTTT. Translated: CASSEARGGDQPQHF. V is TRBV2 and J is TRBJ1-5, with TRBD1 as a possible D gene (5 bases). The CDR3 covers 15 residues. Germline-derived CDR1 and CDR2 are SNHLY and FYNNEI. Deletions cut 0 bases from V and 5 bases from J, with 11 bases between. The variable domain in full, with the rest retrieved from reference TRBV2 and TRBJ1-5, is EPEVTQTPSHQVTQMGQEVILRCVPISNHLYFYWYRQILGQKVEFLVSFYNNEISEKSEIFDDQFSVERPDGSNFTLKIRSTKLEDSAMYFCASSEARGGDQPQHFGDGTRLSIL.

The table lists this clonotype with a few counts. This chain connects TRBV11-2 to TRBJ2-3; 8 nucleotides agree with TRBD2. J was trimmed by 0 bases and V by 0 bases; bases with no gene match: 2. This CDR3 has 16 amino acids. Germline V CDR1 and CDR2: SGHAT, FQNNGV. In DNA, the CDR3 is TGTGCCAGCAGCTTAGATCCTAGCGGGAGCACAGATACGCAGTATTTT. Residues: CASSLDPSGSTDTQYF.

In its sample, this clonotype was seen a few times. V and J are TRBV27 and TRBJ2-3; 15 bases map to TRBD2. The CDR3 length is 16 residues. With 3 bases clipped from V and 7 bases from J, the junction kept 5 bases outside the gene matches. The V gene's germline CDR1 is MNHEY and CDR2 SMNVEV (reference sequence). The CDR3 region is CASSFGLAGGLNTQYF. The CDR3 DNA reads TGTGCCAGCAGTTTCGGACTAGCGGGAGGGCTGAATACGCAGTATTTT.

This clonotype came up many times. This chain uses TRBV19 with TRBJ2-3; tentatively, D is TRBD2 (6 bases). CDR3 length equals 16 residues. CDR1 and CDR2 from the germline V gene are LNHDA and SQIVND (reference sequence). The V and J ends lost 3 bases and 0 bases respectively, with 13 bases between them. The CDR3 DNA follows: TGTGCCAGTAGTATTGGTGGTAGCGGAAGCACAGATACGCAGTATTTT. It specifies CASSIGGSGSTDTQYF. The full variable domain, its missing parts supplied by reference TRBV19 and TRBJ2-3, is DGGITQSPKYLFRKEGQNVTLSCEQNLNHDAMYWYRQDPGQGLRLIYYSQIVNDFQKGDIAEGYSVSREKKESFPLTVTSAQKNPTAFYLCASSIGGSGSTDTQYFGPGTRLTVL.

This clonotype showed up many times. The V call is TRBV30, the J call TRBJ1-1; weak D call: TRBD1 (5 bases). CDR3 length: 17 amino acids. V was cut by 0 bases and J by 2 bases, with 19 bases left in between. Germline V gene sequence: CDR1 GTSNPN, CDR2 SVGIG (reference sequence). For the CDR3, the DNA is TGTGCCTGGAGTGTACTCGGACCCGGGGCGCCCAACACTGAAGCTTTCTTT. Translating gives CAWSVLGPGAPNTEAFF.

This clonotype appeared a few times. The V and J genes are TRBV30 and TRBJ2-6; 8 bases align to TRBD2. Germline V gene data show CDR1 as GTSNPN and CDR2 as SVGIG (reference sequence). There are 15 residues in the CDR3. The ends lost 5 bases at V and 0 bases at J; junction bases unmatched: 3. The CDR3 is CAWAGGFSGANVLTF. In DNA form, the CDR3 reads TGTGCCTGGGCGGGGGGTTTCTCTGGGGCCAACGTCCTGACTTTC. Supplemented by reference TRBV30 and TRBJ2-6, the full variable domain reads SQTIHQWPATLVQPVGSPLSLECTVEGTSNPNLYWYRQAAGRGLQLLFYSVGIGQISSEVPQNLSASRPQDRQFILSSKKLLLSDSGFYLCAWAGGFSGANVLTFGAGSRLTVL.

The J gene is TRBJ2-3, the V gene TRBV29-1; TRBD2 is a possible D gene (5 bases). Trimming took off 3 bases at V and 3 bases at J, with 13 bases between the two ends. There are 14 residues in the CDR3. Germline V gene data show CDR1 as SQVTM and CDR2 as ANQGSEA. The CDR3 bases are TGCAGCGTTGATTCGGTGACTACAACAGATACGCAGTATTTT. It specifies CSVDSVTTTDTQYF.

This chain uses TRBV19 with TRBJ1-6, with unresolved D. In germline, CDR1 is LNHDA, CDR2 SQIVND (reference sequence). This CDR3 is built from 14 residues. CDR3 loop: CASAAGDYNSPLHF. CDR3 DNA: TGTGCGTCCGCGGCGGGAGACTATAATTCACCCCTCCACTTT.

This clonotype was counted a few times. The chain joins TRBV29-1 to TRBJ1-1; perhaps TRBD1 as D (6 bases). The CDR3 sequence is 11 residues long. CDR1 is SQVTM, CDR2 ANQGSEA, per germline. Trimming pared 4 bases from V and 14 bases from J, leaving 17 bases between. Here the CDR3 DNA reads TGCAGCGTTGTCCAAGGGGGGATCGGGTTCTTT. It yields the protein CSVVQGGIGFF.

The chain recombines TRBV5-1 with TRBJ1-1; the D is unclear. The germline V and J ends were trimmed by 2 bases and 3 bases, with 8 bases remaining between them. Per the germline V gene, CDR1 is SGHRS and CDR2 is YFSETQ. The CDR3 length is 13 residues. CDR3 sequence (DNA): TGCGCCAGCAGCTTATTGGTCGACACTGAAGCTTTCTTT. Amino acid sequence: CASSLLVDTEAFF.

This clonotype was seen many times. The chain's CDR3 is CASSLEGSGAYNEQFF. In DNA form, the CDR3 reads TGTGCCAGCAGCTTAGAGGGTAGCGGAGCCTACAATGAGCAGTTCTTC. This chain joins TRBV7-2 and TRBJ2-1; a possible D gene is TRBD2 (6 bases). Trimming took off 1 base at V and 2 bases at J, with 12 bases between the two ends. There are 16 residues in the CDR3. The germline CDR1 and CDR2 sequences are SGHTA and FQGNSA.

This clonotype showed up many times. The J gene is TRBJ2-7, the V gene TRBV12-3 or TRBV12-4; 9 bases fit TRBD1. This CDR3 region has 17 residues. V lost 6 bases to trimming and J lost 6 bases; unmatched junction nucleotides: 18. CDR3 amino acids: CASRPLSSGTGLGEQYF. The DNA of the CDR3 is TGTGCCAGCAGGCCTCTTTCTTCGGGGACAGGGCTGGGCGAGCAGTACTTC.

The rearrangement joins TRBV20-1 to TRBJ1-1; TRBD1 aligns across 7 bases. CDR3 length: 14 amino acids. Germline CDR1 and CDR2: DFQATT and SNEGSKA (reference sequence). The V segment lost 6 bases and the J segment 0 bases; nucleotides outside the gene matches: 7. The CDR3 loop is CSAQQGHMNTEAFF. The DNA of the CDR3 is TGCAGTGCACAACAGGGGCACATGAACACTGAAGCTTTCTTT.

The CDR3 loop reads CSAPGGGSTDTQYF. The CDR3 DNA reads as TGCAGTGCTCCAGGCGGCGGGAGTACAGATACGCAGTATTTT. The genes are TRBV20-1 and TRBJ2-3; 7 positions match TRBD2. V shed 5 bases and J 3 bases; nucleotides not matched to a gene: 8. From germline, CDR1 is DFQATT and CDR2 SNEGSKA (reference sequence). The CDR3 is 14 residues long.

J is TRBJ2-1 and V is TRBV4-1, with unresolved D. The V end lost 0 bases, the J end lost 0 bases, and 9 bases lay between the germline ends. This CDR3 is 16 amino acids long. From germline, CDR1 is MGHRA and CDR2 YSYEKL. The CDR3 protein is CASSQERLSSYNEQFF. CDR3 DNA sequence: TGCGCCAGCAGCCAAGAACGCTTGAGCTCCTACAATGAGCAGTTCTTC.

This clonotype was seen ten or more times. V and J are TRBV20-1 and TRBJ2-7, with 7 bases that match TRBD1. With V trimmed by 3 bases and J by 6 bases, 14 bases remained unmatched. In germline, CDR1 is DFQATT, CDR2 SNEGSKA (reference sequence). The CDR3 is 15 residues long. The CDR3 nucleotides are TGCAGTGCTAGCCCCCCGACAGGGTTTGGCGGCGAGCAGTACTTC. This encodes CSASPPTGFGGEQYF.

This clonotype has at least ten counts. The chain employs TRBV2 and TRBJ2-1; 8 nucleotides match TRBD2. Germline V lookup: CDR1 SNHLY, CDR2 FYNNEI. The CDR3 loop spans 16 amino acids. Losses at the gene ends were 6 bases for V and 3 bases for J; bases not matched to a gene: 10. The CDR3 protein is CASSASSGGYYNEQFF. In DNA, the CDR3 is TGTGCCAGCAGCGCCTCGAGCGGGGGTTACTACAATGAGCAGTTCTTC.